Each of the 2 T cell receptor beta chains below was sequenced from the same sample in a study of blood T cell repertoires in COVID-19 (dated by TCRdb to the early 2020s). Library preparation used the immunoSEQ multiplex PCR assay. In its TCRdb copy, this immuneACCESS table keeps in-frame sequences only and misses some clones. Where compared with another copy, unresolved V genes explain less than half of these, and the others have no known cause. Within this sample are hundreds of thousands of clones, with 70% to 90% of them counted one time only. Jointly, the top ten make up 14% to 15% of the sample. Material for sequencing was PBMCs or T cells enriched from blood (not recorded which). The receptors stem from a woman aged 45-60 years with acute COVID-19.

The chain has TRBV4-2 and TRBJ2-7, with a tentative D call TRBD1 (6 bases). This CDR3 is built from 15 residues. Germline assignment: CDR1 LGHNA and CDR2 YNFKEQ. The germline V and J ends were trimmed by 1 base and 0 bases, with 10 bases remaining between them. CDR3 in DNA: TGTGCCAGCAGCCAAGGCAGGGGCCTCTCCTACGAGCAGTACTTC. Protein sequence: CASSQGRGLSYEQYF.

As regards this clone: Other DNA sequences within the sample encode an identical CDR3. The V gene is TRBV5-4, the J gene TRBJ2-1; D not resolved. Trimming took off 0 bases at V and 0 bases at J, with 7 bases between the two ends. Germline V gives CDR1 SGHNT, CDR2 YYREEE (reference sequence). The CDR3 extends over 15 amino acids. The CDR3 is CASSLDGSSYNEQFF. For the CDR3, the DNA is TGTGCCAGCAGCTTGGACGGGTCCTCCTACAATGAGCAGTTCTTC.